The rows below give T cell receptor beta chains drawn from one sample of a study of a mutant IDH1 vaccine in newly diagnosed glioma. Their antigens remain unidentified. Here immunoSEQ multiplex PCR was the method, and the copy in TCRdb shows in-frame clones only, minus some. The sample yields approximately 81,000 clones, around 85% seen once. This specimen consisted of PBMCs, obtained from a glioma patient whose treatment included an IDH1 peptide vaccine. The receptors here all came from a man in his thirties or forties with glioma. Some clones in this sample may be carry-over from other donors' samples. CDR3s include the opening cysteine and the closing phenylalanine or tryptophan. D genes are given only for firm matches. Size is omitted from some rows. Given values are once, few, many or a class for expanded clones.

D	size	V	J	CDR3	DNA
TRBD1	.	TRBV7-2	TRBJ1-6	CASSLSPGQGNSPLHF	TGTGCCAGCAGCCTATCTCCGGGACAGGGGAATTCACCCCTCCACTTT
.	.	TRBV30	TRBJ1-3	CAWTDGNTIYF	TGTGCCTGGACGGACGGAAACACCATATATTTT
.	.	TRBV7-9	TRBJ2-3	CASSPRQFTDTQYF	TGTGCCAGCAGCCCCAGGCAGTTCACAGATACGCAGTATTTT
.	.	TRBV2	TRBJ1-1	CASSDPPEAFF	TGTGCCAGCAGTGACCCTCCTGAAGCTTTCTTT
TRBD1	.	TRBV5-1	TRBJ2-5	CASSGQGIDGETQYF	TGCGCCAGCAGCGGACAGGGGATAGATGGAGAGACCCAGTACTTC
.	once	TRBV19	TRBJ1-2	CASSIGGSYGYTF	TGTGCCAGTAGTATTGGGGGATCCTATGGCTACACCTTC
TRBD1	.	TRBV29-1	TRBJ2-2	CSARQGLDTGELFF	TGCAGCGCCCGACAGGGGCTAGACACCGGGGAGCTGTTTTTT
.	once	TRBV21-1	TRBJ1-1	CASSIPGTGNTEAFF	TGTGCCAGCAGCATACCCGGGACAGGGAACACTGAAGCTTTCTTT
.	few	TRBV28	TRBJ1-5	CASSLWETIGNQPQHF	TGTGCCAGCAGTCTTTGGGAGACTATAGGCAATCAGCCCCAGCATTTT
.	.	TRBV6-5	TRBJ2-1	CASSYRGTHNEQFF	TGTGCCAGCAGTTACCGGGGCACCCACAATGAGCAGTTCTTC
.	.	TRBV13	TRBJ1-5	CASSLRGINQPQHF	TGTGCCAGCAGCTTAAGGGGGATTAATCAGCCCCAGCATTTT
.	.	TRBV27	TRBJ1-4	CASSFGSTNEKLFF	TGTGCCAGCAGTTTTGGGTCAACTAATGAAAAACTGTTTTTT
TRBD1	.	TRBV7-2	TRBJ1-3	CASSLTGVRNTIYF	TGTGCCAGCAGCTTAACAGGGGTCAGAAACACCATATATTTT
TRBD1	once	TRBV4-2	TRBJ2-6	CASSQTGTGFTGANVLTF	TGTGCCAGCAGCCAAACAGGGACAGGATTTACTGGGGCCAACGTCCTGACTTTC
.	.	TRBV30	TRBJ2-2	CAWRHSTGELFF	TGTGCCTGGAGACATTCCACCGGGGAGCTGTTTTTT
.	.	TRBV15	TRBJ2-2	CATSRDHGENTGELFF	TGTGCCACCAGCAGAGATCATGGGGAAAACACCGGGGAGCTGTTTTTT
.	.	TRBV19	TRBJ1-2	CASSSLGSPVGYGYTF	TGTGCCAGTAGTTCCCTTGGATCCCCGGTGGGCTATGGCTACACCTTC
TRBD1	once	TRBV11-3	TRBJ2-7	CASSFGTGAEQYF	TGTGCCAGCAGCTTTGGGACAGGGGCCGAGCAGTACTTC
.	.	TRBV5-5	TRBJ2-2	CASSYREVVLSNTGELFF	TGTGCCAGCAGCTACAGGGAGGTCGTACTCTCGAACACCGGGGAGCTGTTTTTT
.	medium-sized	TRBV30	TRBJ1-1	CAWSVPRGEAFF	TGTGCCTGGAGTGTACCCCGAGGAGAAGCTTTCTTT
.	.	TRBV27	TRBJ1-5	CASSYIIPVRGANQPQHF	TGTGCCAGCAGTTATATTATACCTGTCCGGGGGGCTAATCAGCCCCAGCATTTT
.	.	TRBV29-1	TRBJ2-7	CSVGDGSYEQYF	TGCAGCGTTGGGGACGGATCCTACGAGCAGTACTTC
.	.	TRBV27	TRBJ2-1	CASSLSFGGFDEQFF	TGTGCCAGCAGTTTATCGTTTGGGGGGTTCGATGAGCAGTTCTTC
.	.	TRBV12-5	TRBJ1-5	CASASLWNQPQHF	TGTGCTAGTGCGTCGCTCTGGAATCAGCCCCAGCATTTT
.	.	TRBV6-1	TRBJ2-2	CASSEVGWNTGELFF	TGTGCCAGCAGTGAAGTTGGGTGGAACACCGGGGAGCTGTTTTTT
TRBD1	.	TRBV5-1	TRBJ2-1	CASSLGQGSEQFF	TGCGCCAGCAGCCTCGGACAGGGAAGTGAGCAGTTCTTC
TRBD2	.	TRBV9	TRBJ2-7	CASSAGLAGGLYEQYF	TGTGCCAGCAGCGCCGGACTAGCGGGGGGGCTATACGAGCAGTACTTC
.	.	TRBV18	TRBJ1-5	CASSRGVRYSNQPQHF	TGTGCCAGCTCTCGGGGTGTTCGTTATAGCAATCAGCCCCAGCATTTT
.	.	TRBV7-2	TRBJ1-5	CASSLYQGGNQPQHF	TGTGCCAGCAGCTTATACCAGGGTGGCAATCAGCCCCAGCATTTT
.	.	TRBV18	TRBJ2-1	CASSPSGNEQFF	TGTGCCAGCTCACCGTCGGGCAATGAGCAGTTCTTC
.	once	TRBV7-2	TRBJ2-7	CASSLVPWAESPYEQYF	TGTGCCAGCAGCTTAGTCCCATGGGCAGAATCTCCCTACGAGCAGTACTTC
.	.	TRBV7-9	TRBJ1-5	CASGFGQPQHF	TGTGCCAGCGGCTTTGGGCAGCCCCAGCATTTT
TRBD1	.	TRBV10-3	TRBJ2-7	CAITRSQGDRYEQYF	TGTGCCATCACCCGCTCACAGGGGGATCGATACGAGCAGTACTTC
TRBD2	.	TRBV11-2	TRBJ2-5	CASSLLAGVETQYF	TGTGCCAGCAGCTTACTAGCGGGGGTCGAGACCCAGTACTTC
.	.	TRBV5-6	TRBJ1-4	CASSLQGTNEKLFF	TGTGCCAGCAGCCTTCAGGGGACTAATGAAAAACTGTTTTTT
TRBD2	.	TRBV6-6	TRBJ2-1	CASSYSSGGYNEQFF	TGTGCCAGCAGTTACAGTTCGGGGGGATACAATGAGCAGTTCTTC
TRBD1	.	TRBV4-2	TRBJ1-1	CASSPVSGGQTEAFF	TGTGCCAGCAGCCCGGTATCAGGGGGACAAACTGAAGCTTTCTTT
TRBD1	.	TRBV19	TRBJ2-2	CASSTQGQGPGELFF	TGTGCCAGTAGTACCCAAGGACAGGGCCCCGGGGAGCTGTTTTTT
.	.	TRBV25-1	TRBJ1-2	CASSEAWAEVYTF	TGTGCCAGCAGCGAGGCCTGGGCAGAGGTCTACACCTTC
TRBD2	.	TRBV30	TRBJ2-7	CAWREGLAGAYEQYF	TGTGCCTGGAGGGAGGGACTAGCGGGAGCCTACGAGCAGTACTTC
.	.	TRBV5-8	TRBJ1-4	CASSPRAGGGKLFF	TGTGCCAGCAGCCCTCGGGCCGGCGGGGGAAAACTGTTTTTT
.	.	TRBV2	TRBJ2-2	CAGSEMINTGELFF	TGTGCGGGGTCTGAGATGATTAACACCGGGGAGCTGTTTTTT
.	.	TRBV5-1	TRBJ1-6	CASSLDGAPNSPLHF	TGCGCCAGCAGCTTGGACGGAGCTCCAAATTCACCCCTCCACTTT
.	.	TRBV27	TRBJ2-7	CASSFAFGYEQYF	TGTGCCAGCAGTTTCGCATTCGGCTACGAGCAGTACTTC
.	few	TRBV4-2	TRBJ1-5	CASSQGLGQVGRGSEPQHF	TGTGCCAGCAGCCAAGGTTTGGGGCAGGTAGGTCGCGGTTCGGAGCCCCAGCATTTT
.	few	TRBV28	TRBJ1-2	CASSLYPAGYTF	TGTGCCAGCAGTTTATACCCAGCGGGCTACACCTTC
.	once	TRBV4-2	TRBJ2-2	CASSQPGSQTGELFF	TGTGCCAGCAGCCAGCCGGGATCTCAAACCGGGGAGCTGTTTTTT
TRBD1	.	TRBV11-3	TRBJ2-5	CASSLGTEETQYF	TGTGCCAGCAGCCTCGGGACAGAAGAGACCCAGTACTTC
TRBD2	.	TRBV11-2	TRBJ2-7	CASSIGTNSLYEQYF	TGTGCCAGCAGCATCGGGACTAATAGTTTATACGAGCAGTACTTC
.	few	TRBV7-2	TRBJ1-5	CASSWTRGSNQPQHF	TGTGCCAGCAGCTGGACCAGGGGTAGCAATCAGCCCCAGCATTTT
.	.	TRBV5-1	TRBJ2-3	CASSLRLADTQYF	TGCGCCAGCAGCTTACGACTGGCGGATACGCAGTATTTT